These 24 T cell receptor beta chains share one sample of origin, sequenced in a study of regulatory T cells in long-lasting Graves disease. Time point given: newly diagnosed GD, antithyroid drugs for less than 3 months. With RNA extracted from PBMCs as input, the TCR library was made. Arm-PCR with iRepertoire HTBI primers amplified the CDR3 regions for these TCR beta libraries. TCRdb reanalysed the multiplex PCR reads using MiXCR and keeps one entry per CDR3 protein. The sample shows 400,000 to 450,000 distinct CDR3 sequences, approximately 15% of them seen only once. This sample also appeared in a second study, on T cells in Graves' hyperthyroidism and ophthalmopathy.

The material sequenced was peripheral blood mononuclear cells (PBMCs), taken at new diagnosis, from a patient treated with antithyroid drugs. The receptors derive from a woman aged 30 to 39 with Graves disease.

This clonotype was seen a handful of times. The chain couples TRBV27 to TRBJ2-5; TRBD2 might be the D (5 bases). This CDR3 spans 13 amino acids. V lost 7 bases to trimming and J lost 5 bases, with 14 bases between them. Germline V gene data show CDR1 as MNHEY and CDR2 as SMNVEV (reference sequence). Written as DNA, the CDR3 is TGTGCCAGCAAATCGGGCAGGAGGGAGACCCAGTACTTC. This codes for CASKSGRRETQYF.

This clonotype was seen ten or more times. This rearrangement joins TRBV7-9 to TRBJ2-3; 10 positions match TRBD2. V was clipped by 4 bases and J by 5 bases; unmatched bases: 6. Germline V gene lookup returns CDR1 SEHNR and CDR2 FQNEAQ (reference sequence). The CDR3 sequence is 15 residues long. CDR3 coding DNA: TGTGCCAGCAGCTCCGGGACTAGCGAGGGAGATACGCAGTATTTT. It codes for CASSSGTSEGDTQYF.

This chain uses TRBV7-8 with TRBJ2-7; 13 nucleotides agree with TRBD2. Unmatched junction bases numbered 15, after V lost 3 bases and J lost 7 bases. This CDR3 contains 18 residues. Germline lookup yields CDR1 SGHVS and CDR2 FQNEAQ. CDR3 sequence: CASSFKRTSGSRSGEQYF. The CDR3 DNA is TGTGCCAGCAGCTTCAAGCGGACTAGCGGGAGTAGGTCGGGGGAGCAGTACTTC.

This clonotype has ten or more counts. V usage is TRBV19 and J usage is TRBJ2-3; 9 nucleotides agree with TRBD1. The germline V gene encodes CDR1 LNHDA and CDR2 SQIVND (reference sequence). Unmatched junction bases numbered 9, after V lost 4 bases and J lost 4 bases. There are 16 residues in the CDR3. The CDR3 DNA follows: TGTGCCAGTAGTACTCTGGGACAGGGTAAGCCAGATACGCAGTATTTT. It specifies CASSTLGQGKPDTQYF.

The table lists this clonotype with a few counts. This chain joins TRBV9 and TRBJ2-2; possibly TRBD2 for D (6 bases). Trimming took off 0 bases at V and 0 bases at J, with 15 bases between the two ends. The CDR3 spans 18 residues. Germline assignment: CDR1 SGDLS and CDR2 YYNGEE. CDR3 protein: CASSVVGGFGTNTGELFF. The CDR3 nucleotides are TGTGCCAGCAGCGTAGTCGGAGGGTTTGGTACGAACACCGGGGAGCTGTTTTTT. The full variable domain, in which reference TRBV9 and TRBJ2-2 provide the parts outside the CDR3, is DSGVTQTPKHLITATGQRVTLRCSPRSGDLSVYWYQQSLDQGLQFLIQYYNGEERAKGNILERFSAQQFPDLHSELNLSSLELGDSALYFCASSVVGGFGTNTGELFFGEGSRLTVL.

The J gene is TRBJ2-3, the V gene TRBV7-3; D gene unclear. Trimming took 1 base from V and 1 from J, leaving 9 bases between them. The CDR3 loop spans 15 amino acids. The germline CDR1 and CDR2 sequences are SGHTA and FQGTGA. CDR3 sequence: CASSLMAPGTDTQYF. DNA for the CDR3: TGTGCCAGCAGCTTAATGGCTCCAGGCACAGATACGCAGTATTTT.

This clonotype came up a few times. V usage is TRBV24-1 and J usage is TRBJ2-3; 13 bases match TRBD2. The length of the CDR3 is 16 residues. V trimming: 4 bases; J trimming: 6 bases; junction bases outside the gene matches: 6. Germline CDR1 KGHDR, CDR2 SFDVKD. CDR3 nucleotides: TGTGCCACCAGTGACCTGACTAGCGGGGGGATGGATACGCAGTATTTT. Translating gives CATSDLTSGGMDTQYF.

Many counts were recorded for this clonotype. This sequence joins TRBV28 and TRBJ2-7; 7 nucleotides line up with TRBD1. The CDR3 runs to 11 residues. Trimming removed 8 bases from V and 6 bases from J; junction bases left unmatched: 4. Germline-derived CDR1 and CDR2 are MDHEN and SYDVKM. The CDR3 here is CASQGVREQYF. In DNA, the CDR3 is TGTGCCAGCCAGGGGGTACGCGAGCAGTACTTC.

The chain employs TRBV20-1 and TRBJ2-3; possible D gene TRBD1, 5 bases. V was pared by 5 bases and J by 0 bases, with 12 bases between. The CDR3 spans 14 residues. Germline lookup yields CDR1 DFQATT and CDR2 SNEGSKA (reference sequence). The CDR3 nucleotides are TGCAGTGCTCCCCGACAGTCTAGCACAGATACGCAGTATTTT. It translates to CSAPRQSSTDTQYF.

In its sample, this clonotype was seen many times. The V and J genes are TRBV11-3 and TRBJ2-1; 12 bases are a match to TRBD2. With V trimmed by 1 base and J by 9 bases, 10 bases remained unmatched. The CDR3 contains 17 residues. Germline V gives CDR1 SGHNT, CDR2 YENEEA. CDR3 region: CASSLGALAGGPGEQFF. CDR3 sequence (DNA): TGTGCCAGCAGCTTAGGGGCCCTAGCGGGAGGGCCAGGTGAGCAGTTCTTC.

This clonotype was seen more than once but under ten times. One end of the junction varies from germline; a read error may be responsible. This rearrangement joins TRBV12-3 or TRBV12-4 to TRBJ2-1; D is possibly TRBD1 or TRBD2 (5 bases each). With the DNA end fitting TRBJ2-4 better, the J assignment may be wrong. This CDR3 has 14 residues. Written as DNA, the CDR3 is TGTGCCAGCGCGTCAAGGGGAGCCAAAAACGTTCAGTACTTC. Its translation: CASASRGAKNVQYF.

The chain is built from TRBV6-1 and TRBJ2-1; TRBD2 agrees at 10 bases. Germline lookup yields CDR1 MNHNS and CDR2 SASEGT. The CDR3 consists of 15 residues. With 7 bases clipped from V and 1 base from J, the junction kept 4 bases outside the gene matches. CDR3 sequence: CASIRTSGSYNEQFF. The DNA of the CDR3 is TGTGCCAGCATCAGGACTAGCGGTTCCTACAATGAGCAGTTCTTC.

V gene TRBV9 combines with J gene TRBJ2-1; 8 bases line up with TRBD2. The germline CDR1 and CDR2 sequences are SGDLS and YYNGEE. The J segment lost 1 base and the V segment lost 4 bases, leaving 10 bases of the junction unmatched. The CDR3 has 17 residues. In DNA, the CDR3 is TGTGCCAGCAGCCCTGCAGAGGCGGGAGGTTCCTACAATGAGCAGTTCTTC. It encodes CASSPAEAGGSYNEQFF.

This clonotype has a count of ten or more. The rearrangement uses TRBV24-1 and TRBJ2-2; D perhaps matches TRBD2 (5 bases). This CDR3 is built from 18 residues. The V end lost 5 bases, the J end lost 0 bases, and 18 bases lay between the germline ends. Germline values: CDR1 KGHDR, CDR2 SFDVKD. CDR3 bases: TGTGCCACCAGTGGTCGGCGGGCGGTTGGAGCGAACACCGGGGAGCTGTTTTTT. This codes for CATSGRRAVGANTGELFF.

This clonotype appeared a few times. V usage is TRBV3-1 and J usage is TRBJ2-1; TRBD2 might be the D (5 bases). V lost 1 base to trimming and J lost 4 bases, with 8 bases between them. Per the germline V gene, CDR1 is LGHDT and CDR2 is YNNKEL (reference sequence). The CDR3 is made up of 14 amino acids. The CDR3 DNA is TGTGCCAGCAGCCAAGGACCGGGGTACAATGAGCAGTTCTTC. Protein product: CASSQGPGYNEQFF.

This clonotype came up many times. The chain uses TRBV5-1 and TRBJ1-2; no clear D gene. V was pared by 7 bases and J by 5 bases, with 9 bases between. The CDR3 has 11 amino acids. CDR1 SGHRS and CDR2 YFSETQ come from the germline V gene. CDR3 nucleotide sequence: TGCGCCAGCTCTTCCACGTATGGCTACACCTTC. Its translation is CASSSTYGYTF.

The rearrangement uses TRBV20-1 and TRBJ1-5; D not certain. V lost 3 bases and J 3 bases, leaving 15 bases between the germline ends. The CDR3 length is 15 residues. Germline V lookup: CDR1 DFQATT, CDR2 SNEGSKA (reference sequence). This chain's CDR3 is CSASVVGMDNQPQHF. The CDR3 DNA reads as TGCAGTGCTAGTGTTGTTGGGATGGACAATCAGCCCCAGCATTTT.

This clonotype was seen a handful of times. The rearrangement uses TRBV12-3 or TRBV12-4 and TRBJ1-6, with unresolved D. This CDR3 contains 11 residues. Deletions cut 6 bases from V and 12 bases from J, with 9 bases between. CDR3 protein: CASSLKGPLHF. The DNA for the CDR3 is TGTGCCAGCAGCCTTAAGGGACCCCTCCACTTT.

This clonotype has ten or more counts. The rearrangement uses TRBV5-4 and TRBJ2-3; TRBD2 matches 7 bases. V was pared by 1 base and J by 2 bases, with 4 bases of the junction left unmatched. Germline CDR1 SGHNT, CDR2 YYREEE (reference sequence). There are 15 residues in the CDR3. The CDR3: CASSLSLAATDTQYF. The CDR3 DNA is TGTGCCAGCAGCTTGTCGCTAGCGGCCACAGATACGCAGTATTTT.

This chain joins TRBV4-2 and TRBJ2-5, with TRBD2 matching 14 bases. In germline, CDR1 is LGHNA, CDR2 YNFKEQ. This CDR3 has 19 residues. Unmatched junction bases numbered 11, after V lost 0 bases and J lost 5 bases. Written as DNA, the CDR3 is TGTGCCAGCAGCCAAGATCTTGGGGGACTAGCGGGAGAGGGGGAGACCCAGTACTTC. Protein product: CASSQDLGGLAGEGETQYF.

The V gene is TRBV6-1, the J gene TRBJ1-2; the match to TRBD1 covers 7 bases. Losses at the gene ends were 6 bases for V and 7 bases for J; bases not matched to a gene: 17. There are 16 residues in the CDR3. CDR1 MNHNS and CDR2 SASEGT come from the germline V gene. Here the CDR3 DNA reads TGTGCCAGCAGGGGGACGACAGGGCCCATATCAGGTGGCTACACCTTC. Residues: CASRGTTGPISGGYTF.

Turning to this clonotype: A much larger clonotype is one base distant, so this may be a read error. The V call is TRBV2, the J call TRBJ2-4; 9 bases align to TRBD1. Germline-derived CDR1 and CDR2 are SNHLY and FYNNEI. V trimming: 7 bases; J trimming: 13 bases; junction bases outside the gene matches: 29. The CDR3 consists of 19 residues. CDR3 coding DNA: TGTGCCAGCACCCGTAACCTTGGACAGGGGATAGATCGGGGCAATGAGCAGTACTTC. Amino acids: CASTRNLGQGIDRGNEQYF.

The chain combines TRBV4-1 with TRBJ2-2; D is undetermined. Deletions cut 2 bases from V and 0 bases from J, with 10 bases between. In germline, CDR1 is MGHRA, CDR2 YSYEKL. This CDR3 contains 16 residues. In DNA, the CDR3 is TGCGCCAGCAGCCAACCGGGCCAGACGAACACCGGGGAGCTGTTTTTT. It yields the protein CASSQPGQTNTGELFF.

This clonotype has ten or more counts. This chain links TRBV11-3 with TRBJ1-1; D is unclear. V was shortened by 1 base and J by 3 bases, with 9 bases between the two germline ends. Germline assignment: CDR1 SGHNT and CDR2 YENEEA. The CDR3 extends over 14 amino acids. The CDR3 DNA is TGTGCCAGCAGCTTAGTAGGGTCGGACACTGAAGCTTTCTTT. This translates into CASSLVGSDTEAFF. Complete variable domain (other parts from reference TRBV11-3 and TRBJ1-1): EAGVVQSPRYKIIEKKQPVAFWCNPISGHNTLYWYLQNLGQGPELLIRYENEEAVDDSQLPKDRFSAERLKGVDSTLKIQPAELGDSAVYLCASSLVGSDTEAFFGQGTRLTVV.